The text below deals with one T cell receptor (beta chain). Authors' analysis steps: Estimation of nucleated cell counts was performed using reference gene primer amplification. Profiled with immunoSEQ multiplex PCR; TCRdb holds only in-frame clones, not every one. The DNA was the basis for D and trimming; V, J and clone size are from that table. The sample shows approximately 92,000 clones, 85% to 90% of them seen only once. Germline V lookup: CDR1 SGHTS, CDR2 YDEGEE. V trimming: 4 bases; J trimming: 11 bases; junction bases outside the gene matches: 10. The CDR3 sequence is 15 residues long. This specimen belongs to a study of blood T cell repertoires in COVID-19. The wider study: The United States, Italy and Spain were the sources of the acute and convalescent COVID-19 samples. From T cells, B-cell-depleted T cells, or PBMCs came the material, which was cDNA or gDNA.

This chain connects TRBV5-8 to TRBJ1-6; 9 positions match TRBD1. This sequence was found in a woman aged 60-75 years in a cohort sampled during active or convalescent COVID-19. The sequenced sample consisted of peripheral blood. The CDR3 sequence is CASSTRQGGPPPLHF. DNA for the CDR3: TGTGCCAGCAGCACCCGACAGGGGGGTCCTCCACCCCTCCACTTT.